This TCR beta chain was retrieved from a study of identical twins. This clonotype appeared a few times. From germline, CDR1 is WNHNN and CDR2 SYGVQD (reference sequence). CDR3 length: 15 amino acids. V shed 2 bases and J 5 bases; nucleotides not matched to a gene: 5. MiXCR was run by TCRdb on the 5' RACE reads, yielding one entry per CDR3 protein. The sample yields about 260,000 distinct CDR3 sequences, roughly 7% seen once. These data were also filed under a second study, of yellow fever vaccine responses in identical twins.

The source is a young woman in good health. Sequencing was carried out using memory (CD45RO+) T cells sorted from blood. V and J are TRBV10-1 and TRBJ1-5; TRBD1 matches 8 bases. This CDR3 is CASSERQGRDQPQHF. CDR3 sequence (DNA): TGCGCCAGCAGTGAGCGACAGGGGAGAGATCAGCCCCAGCATTTT.